Presented here are 17 T cell receptor beta chains from one specimen sequenced in a study of metastatic and nonmetastatic thyroid tumors. TCRdb ran MiXCR on the PCR reads. The repertoire includes roughly 75,000 clones, approximately 13% of them detected once, and approximately 10% sits in the top ten. None of the patients had undergone any treatment ahead of thyroid surgery. The sample comprised tumor tissue. The source of these receptors is a female donor with papillary thyroid cancer or a benign thyroid nodule (not recorded which). Some clones in this sample may be carry-over from other donors' samples.

Worth noting for this clone: Since a much larger clone is just one base distant, this may be a read error. This sequence joins TRBV3-1 and TRBJ2-2, with 8 nucleotides matching TRBD1. The germline CDR1 and CDR2 sequences are LGHDT and YNNKEL (reference sequence). CDR3 length: 13 amino acids. V trimming: 7 bases; J trimming: 5 bases; junction bases outside the gene matches: 3. CDR3 sequence reads: CASNYRGTGELFF. The CDR3 bases are TGTGCCAGCAACTACAGGGGGACCGGGGAGCTGTTTTTT. Full variable domain (outside the CDR3, taken from reference TRBV3-1 and TRBJ2-2): DTAVSQTPKYLVTQMGNDKSIKCEQNLGHDTMYWYKQDSKKFLKIMFSYNNKELIINETVPNRFSPKSPDKAHLNLHINSLELGDSAVYFCASNYRGTGELFFGEGSRLTVL.

This clone appeared a few times. This may be a read error, as it is one base from a much larger clone. The rearrangement links TRBV12-3 or TRBV12-4 to TRBJ2-5; TRBD1 might be the D (6 bases). The CDR3 extends over 15 amino acids. Trimming shortened V by 5 bases and J by 5 bases, and 18 bases separated the two germline ends. CDR3 protein: CASSAPTGIGETQYF. CDR3 nucleotide sequence: TGTGCCAGCAGTGCCCCGACAGGCATAGGGGAGACCCAGTACTTC.

On this clone itself: A single base separates this from a much larger clone, so it may be a read error. V gene TRBV12-5 combines with J gene TRBJ2-7; D is undetermined. Germline lookup yields CDR1 LGHNT and CDR2 FRNRAP. V was pared by 0 bases and J by 2 bases, with 8 bases between. This CDR3 has 14 amino acids. The CDR3 protein is CASGLVYDTYEQYF. In DNA form, the CDR3 reads TGTGCTAGTGGTTTGGTATACGATACCTACGAGCAGTACTTC.

This clone was seen repeatedly, ten times or more. The J gene is TRBJ1-5, the V gene TRBV28; 9 bases match TRBD1. V shed 3 bases, J shed 0 bases, and the junction held 9 bases outside the gene matches. CDR1 and CDR2 from the germline V gene are MDHEN and SYDVKM. The CDR3 is made up of 18 amino acids. The CDR3 loop is CASSFLDRGVFSNQPQHF. The CDR3 bases are TGTGCCAGCAGTTTCCTGGACAGGGGAGTCTTTAGCAATCAGCCCCAGCATTTT.

On this clone: This sequence may be a read error, since a much larger clone differs from it by one base. The chain links TRBV19 to TRBJ1-4; the D gene is possibly TRBD1 (5 bases). This CDR3 region has 14 residues. Germline loops: CDR1 LNHDA, CDR2 SQIVND (reference sequence). Trimming left V 4 bases short and J 6 bases short, with 12 bases between. In nucleotides, the CDR3 is TGTGCCAGTAGTAAACAGGTAAGTTATGAAAAACTGTTTTTT. Protein: CASSKQVSYEKLFF. The entire variable domain, with the rest obtained from reference TRBV19 and TRBJ1-4, is as follows: DGGITQSPKYLFRKEGQNVTLSCEQNLNHDAMYWYRQDPGQGLRLIYYSQIVNDFQKGDIAEGYSVSREKKESFPLTVTSAQKNPTAFYLCASSKQVSYEKLFFGSGTQLSVL.

This clone was found a few times. The gene calls are TRBV19 and TRBJ2-5; 14 bases fit TRBD2. The J call could be wrong; TRBJ2-1 is a better fit for the DNA end. Per germline, CDR1 LNHDA and CDR2 SQIVND (reference sequence). The CDR3 consists of 20 residues. CDR3 protein: CASSMFRGLAGDGSYNEQFF. DNA of the CDR3: TGTGCCAGTAGTATGTTCCGGGGACTAGCGGGAGACGGGTCCTACAATGAGCAGTTCTTC.

This clone has more than one count but fewer than ten. Since a much larger clone is just one base distant, this may be a read error. This specimen includes other DNA sequences encoding the same CDR3. The chain links TRBV27 to TRBJ1-6, with a tentative D call TRBD1 (6 bases). The CDR3 sequence is 13 residues long. Germline CDR1 is MNHEY and CDR2 is SMNVEV (reference sequence). CDR3 sequence (DNA): TGTGCCAGCAAAGGCAGGGGCGTCTCTCCCCTGCACTTT. Protein product: CASKGRGVSPLHF.

This clone was counted at least ten times. The chain is built from TRBV12-3 or TRBV12-4 and TRBJ2-1; no definite D call. Trimming removed 6 bases from V and 3 bases from J, with 9 bases in between. This CDR3 is 13 amino acids long. CDR3 amino acids: CASSQLNYNEQFF. In nucleotides, the CDR3 is TGTGCCAGCAGCCAGCTAAACTACAATGAGCAGTTCTTC.

There are many counts of this clone. The genes are TRBV20-1 and TRBJ2-3; D gene unclear. The CDR3 sequence is 14 residues long. V was clipped by 6 bases and J by 6 bases, with 19 bases between them. Germline lookup yields CDR1 DFQATT and CDR2 SNEGSKA (reference sequence). Here the CDR3 DNA reads TGCAGTGCGGGCCGCCCGCAGCGCAAGGATACGCAGTATTTT. As protein: CSAGRPQRKDTQYF.

This clone was seen at least ten times. V usage is TRBV10-3 and J usage is TRBJ2-5; 8 bases are shared with TRBD1. The CDR3 loop spans 14 amino acids. The germline V gene has CDR1 ENHRY and CDR2 SYGVKD. V was clipped by 4 bases and J by 1 base; unmatched bases: 2. The CDR3 DNA sequence: TGTGCCATCAGTGGGGGACAGGCCCAAGAGACCCAGTACTTC. It is translated as CAISGGQAQETQYF.

This clone has a count of ten or more. The chain employs TRBV14 and TRBJ2-1, with 11 bases lining up with TRBD2. The CDR3 sequence is 14 residues long. Unmatched junction bases numbered 1, after V lost 2 bases and J lost 7 bases. CDR1 SGHDN and CDR2 FVKESK come from the germline V gene. In nucleotides, the CDR3 is TGTGCCAGCAGCCAAATAGCGGGGGGGAATGAGCAGTTCTTC. This encodes CASSQIAGGNEQFF. Based on the CDR3 plus reference TRBV14 and TRBJ2-1, the full variable domain is EAGVTQFPSHSVIEKGQTVTLRCDPISGHDNLYWYRRVMGKEIKFLLHFVKESKQDESGMPNNRFLAERTGGTYSTLKVQPAELEDSGVYFCASSQIAGGNEQFFGPGTRLTVL.

For this clone: This sequence may be a read error, since a much larger clone differs from it by one base. The J gene is TRBJ2-1, the V gene TRBV5-4, with D possibly matching TRBD2 (5 bases). Per germline, CDR1 SGHNT and CDR2 YYREEE (reference sequence). The CDR3 contains 12 residues. The CDR3 protein is CVSSQPRGEQFF. The CDR3 DNA is TGTGTCAGCAGCCAGCCTCGGGGTGAGCAGTTCTTC.

This clone was seen repeatedly, ten times or more. The chain is built from TRBV4-1 and TRBJ2-1, with a weak D call TRBD1 (5 bases). CDR1 and CDR2 from the germline V gene are MGHRA and YSYEKL. Deletions cut 5 bases from V and 4 bases from J, with 9 bases between. The CDR3 extends over 13 amino acids. The CDR3 sequence: CASSLQAYNEQFF. The CDR3 region has the DNA TGCGCCAGCAGCTTACAGGCTTACAATGAGCAGTTCTTC.

Worth noting for this clone: Here the CDR3 omits its conserved ending phenylalanine or tryptophan, so a read error is the likely source. The chain combines TRBV11-3 with TRBJ2-7; 7 bases agree with TRBD2. After removal of 4 bases from V and 2 bases from J, the junction contained 2 bases not matched to a gene. The CDR3 has 13 amino acids. Looked up from germline, CDR1 is SGHNT and CDR2 is YENEEA. This chain's CDR3 is CASSWTRAYEQYL. CDR3 bases: TGTGCCAGCAGCTGGACTAGAGCCTACGAGCAGTACTTA.

This clone showed up many times. CDR3 coding DNA: TGCGCCAGCAGCTTGGCGGCAGGGGGCGACGAGCAGTACTTC. This gives the protein CASSLAAGGDEQYF. This chain connects TRBV5-1 to TRBJ2-7; 8 nucleotides align to TRBD1. Per the germline V gene, CDR1 is SGHRS and CDR2 is YFSETQ. V lost 0 bases to trimming and J lost 5 bases; unmatched junction nucleotides: 4. This CDR3 is 14 amino acids long.

This clone was counted ten times or more. The chain is built from TRBV5-1 and TRBJ2-1; either TRBD1 or TRBD2 may supply D (6 bases each). This CDR3 region has 16 residues. Germline V gene sequence: CDR1 SGHRS, CDR2 YFSETQ. V dropped 6 bases and J dropped 8 bases, with 24 bases sitting between them. The CDR3 region is CASTTGPGLGIYEQFF. The CDR3 DNA is TGCGCCAGCACGACAGGACCGGGACTGGGCATCTATGAGCAGTTCTTC.

This clone has at least ten counts. V gene TRBV5-1 combines with J gene TRBJ2-5; TRBD2 agrees at 8 bases. V lost 4 bases to trimming and J lost 4 bases; unmatched junction nucleotides: 9. The CDR3 covers 15 residues. Germline loops: CDR1 SGHRS, CDR2 YFSETQ. For the CDR3, the DNA is TGCGCCAGCAGCCCTGTGGCGGGAGGAAGAGAGACCCAGTACTTC. Amino acids: CASSPVAGGRETQYF.